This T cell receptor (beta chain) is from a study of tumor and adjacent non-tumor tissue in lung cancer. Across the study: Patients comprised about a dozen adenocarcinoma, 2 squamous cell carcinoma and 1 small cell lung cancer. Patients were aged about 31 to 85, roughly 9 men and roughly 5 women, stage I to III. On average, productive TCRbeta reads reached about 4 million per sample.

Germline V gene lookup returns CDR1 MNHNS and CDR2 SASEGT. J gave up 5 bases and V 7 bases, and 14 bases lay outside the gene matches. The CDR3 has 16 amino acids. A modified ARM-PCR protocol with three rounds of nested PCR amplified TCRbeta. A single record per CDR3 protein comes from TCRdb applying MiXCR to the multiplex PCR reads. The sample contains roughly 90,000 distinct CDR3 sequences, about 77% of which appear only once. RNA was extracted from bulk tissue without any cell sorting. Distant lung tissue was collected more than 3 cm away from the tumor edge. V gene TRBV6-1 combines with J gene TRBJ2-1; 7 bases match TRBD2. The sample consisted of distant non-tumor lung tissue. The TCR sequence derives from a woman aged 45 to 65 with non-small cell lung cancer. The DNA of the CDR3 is TGTGCCAGCAATAAATCGCTGGGAGGGCCCAACAATGAGCAGTTCTTC. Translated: CASNKSLGGPNNEQFF.